This T cell receptor (beta chain) is from a study of T cells after yellow fever vaccination. Study-level information: Fractions with few cells were prepared using SMART-Seq v4 Ultra Low Input.

The germline CDR1 and CDR2 sequences are SGDLS and YYNGEE. This CDR3 region has 16 residues. Trimming removed 3 bases from V and 9 bases from J; junction bases left unmatched: 10. Study-wide results and caveats: Booster samples showed a return of most primary-vaccination clones (around 96% CD4, approximately 90% CD8). One caveat is that FACS-sorted repertoires could contain abundant clonotypes contaminating from the bulk population. A small proportion of clonotypes was detected in both the CD4 and CD8 compartments.

TCRdb itself ran the 5' RACE reads through MiXCR, one entry per CDR3 protein. The repertoire holds about 340,000 distinct CDR3 sequences, with approximately 13% as singletons. Points on this clonotype: What it binds is unknown.

The specimen was CD4+ T cells sorted from PBMCs, collected 15 days after the yellow fever booster vaccination. The rearrangement joins TRBV9 to TRBJ2-1; 12 positions match TRBD1. The receptor was isolated from a man aged 18-30 years who received the YFV17D yellow fever vaccine. The CDR3 sequence: CASSAEGQGASREQFF. In DNA form, the CDR3 reads TGTGCCAGCAGCGCAGAGGGACAGGGGGCGAGTCGTGAGCAGTTCTTC.